The clone carrying this T cell receptor beta chain was counted ten times or more. The antigen is undetermined. Profiles of TCR beta VDJ and CDR3 were generated from a genomic DNA template. In TCRdb, the reads were re-called with MiXCR into one record per CDR3 protein. Here the sample spans about 160,000 distinct CDR3 sequences, around 48% being singletons. Before being chosen for sequencing, patients had shown CD8+CD57+ cell expansion by flow cytometry. The sample belongs to a study of CD8+CD57+ T cells in acquired aplastic anemia. Study-level results: Patients and controls shared 25 to 35 CD8+ CDR3 sequences, which appeared highly expressed in patients and within their immunodominant clones.

What was sequenced was sorted CD4+, CD8+, or CD8+CD57+ T cells (not recorded which) from PBMCs. This TCR was recovered from a human donor with aplastic anemia.

The CDR3 sequence: CASSLRPSETQYF. The CDR3 nucleotides are TGTGCCAGCAGTCTAAGACCCAGCGAGACCCAGTACTTC. The chain has TRBV7-2 and TRBJ2-5; D call uncertain. The V gene's germline CDR1 is SGHTA and CDR2 FQGNSA. Trimming pared 6 bases from V and 5 bases from J, leaving 13 bases between. CDR3 size: 13 residues.